The sequence of this TCR beta chain was determined in a study of T-cell reconstitution after alpha-beta-depleted transplantation in children. Broader study findings: Counts and diversity of T cells one year after transplant came mostly from newly produced T cells. Several hundred expanded graft clones reportedly gave rise to the alpha-beta T cells present about two months after transplant. Recipient T cells and thymic progenitors that survived were the source of the high TCRbeta diversity seen at day 60 in some patients.

The V end lost 7 bases, the J end lost 2 bases, and 13 bases lay between the germline ends. Germline CDR1 and CDR2: MNHEY and SVGEGT. This CDR3 region has 14 residues. This clonotype was seen only a few times. Its antigen is currently unknown. A library of TCRbeta sequences, prepared with unique molecular identifiers, was generated. TCRdb used MiXCR to reprocess the PCR reads, holding one entry per CDR3 protein. The sample includes around 94,000 distinct CDR3 sequences, roughly 7.6% of them seen just once. The sample was PBMCs, taken before TCRalphabeta/CD19-depleted stem cell transplant. The receptor comes from a boy younger than 10 with acute lymphoblastic leukemia, due to receive a stem cell transplant. The chain combines TRBV6-2 or TRBV6-3 with TRBJ2-3; D is possibly TRBD2 (5 bases). This chain's CDR3 is CASKEGGDTDTQYF. Here the CDR3 DNA reads TGTGCCAGCAAGGAAGGAGGAGACACAGATACGCAGTATTTT.